This TCR beta chain appears in the sequencing data of a study of T-cell memory formation after mild COVID-19. Across the whole study: The study found TCR clusters largely donor specific.

Points on this clonotype: Its target is unknown.

General observations from the study: Unconfirmed was the SARS-CoV-2 specificity of second-wave clones that peaked on day 37. CD4+ bias marked clones expanding day 15 to 37, unlike balanced contracting clones.

It was 5'RACE with constant-segment primers that produced the TCR alpha and TCR beta cDNA libraries, which carried sample barcodes and UMIs. TCRdb processed the 5' RACE reads anew with MiXCR; each CDR3 protein has one entry. The table records fewer than 400,000 distinct CDR3 sequences, under 15% of them present only once. From germline, CDR1 is MGHRA and CDR2 YSYEKL. Trimming left V 0 bases short and J 6 bases short, with 6 bases between. CDR3 length: 12 residues. The rearrangement links TRBV4-1 to TRBJ2-7; D is undetermined. Sequences were obtained from PBMCs or a T cell subset sorted from them (not recorded which). The TCR originated in a man aged 18 to 29 who had mild COVID-19 (a few samples of this study predate the infection). Cell type and time point are not known. CDR3 protein: CASSQDGIEQYF. The CDR3 region has the DNA TGCGCCAGCAGCCAAGACGGAATCGAGCAGTACTTC.